The clone carrying this T cell receptor (beta chain) came up many times. In the source study's methods: Estimated nucleated cell counts came from reference gene primer amplification. Assay used: immunoSEQ multiplex PCR; TCRdb lists only in-frame clones, some missing. D and trimming come from the DNA, and the V and J calls and clone size come from that table. The table lists under 250,000 clones, 82% of them singletons. This sample stems from a study of blood T cell repertoires in COVID-19. Overall study context: The origin of the acute and convalescent COVID-19 samples was the United States, Italy and Spain. The cDNA or gDNA used as material had been derived from T cells, B-cell-depleted T cells, or PBMCs.

Seattle patient enrollment occurred during active infection, with longitudinal follow-up thereafter. V dropped 5 bases and J dropped 3 bases, with 14 bases sitting between them. Germline loops: CDR1 MDHEN, CDR2 SYDVKM. The CDR3 is 14 residues long. The TCR originated in a woman in her 70s with COVID-19, enrolled during active disease. This chain links TRBV28 with TRBJ2-7; D possibly corresponds to TRBD1 (5 bases). Sequenced: peripheral blood. CDR3 sequence reads: CASSTYDSNYEQYF. The CDR3 region has the DNA TGTGCCAGCAGTACCTATGACAGTAACTACGAGCAGTACTTC.